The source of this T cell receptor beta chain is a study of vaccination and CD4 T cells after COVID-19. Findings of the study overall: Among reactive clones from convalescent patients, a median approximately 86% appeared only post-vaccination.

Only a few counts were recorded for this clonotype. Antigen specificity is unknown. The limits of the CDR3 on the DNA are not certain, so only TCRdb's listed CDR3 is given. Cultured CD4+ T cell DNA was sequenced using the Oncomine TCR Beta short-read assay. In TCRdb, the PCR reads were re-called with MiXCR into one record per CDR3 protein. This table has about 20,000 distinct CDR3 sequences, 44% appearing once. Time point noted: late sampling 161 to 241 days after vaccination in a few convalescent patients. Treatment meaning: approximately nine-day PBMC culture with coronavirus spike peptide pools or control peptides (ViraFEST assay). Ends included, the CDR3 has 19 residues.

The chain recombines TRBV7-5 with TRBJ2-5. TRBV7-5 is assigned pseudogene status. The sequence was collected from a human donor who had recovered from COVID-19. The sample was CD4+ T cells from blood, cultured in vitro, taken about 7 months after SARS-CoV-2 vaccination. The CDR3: CISVPEAPTPRGTEETQYF.